This is a list of T cell receptor beta chains from one sample in a study of CD4+ T cells in melanoma. Sequenced by immunoSEQ multiplex PCR; TCRdb stores in-frame clones only, minus some. The sample carries 140,000 or so clones, about 93% recorded once. These receptors all come from a human donor with melanoma. The CDR3 runs from the conserved cysteine through the conserved F or W. Fields, in order: J gene, clone size, V gene, D gene, CDR3 DNA, CDR3 protein. A D gene is named only where the DNA matches it firmly. Size is stated for part of the rows, as once, few or many counts, or as a class when the clone is expanded.

J gene: TRBJ2-1; clone size: -; V gene: TRBV5-6; D gene: -; CDR3 DNA: TGTGCCAGCAGCCCTGGGGCGGGGTACAATGAGCAGTTCTTC; CDR3 protein: CASSPGAGYNEQFF
J gene: TRBJ1-5; clone size: -; V gene: TRBV19; D gene: -; CDR3 DNA: TGTGCCAGTAGTATAGATTTGGCAGGGATCCAAAATAACCAGCATTTT; CDR3 protein: CASSIDLAGIQNNQHF
J gene: TRBJ2-3; clone size: -; V gene: TRBV5-1; D gene: TRBD2; CDR3 DNA: TGCGCCAGCAGCCCCGGCCGGACTAGCGGGGGTGAAGATACGCAGTATTTT; CDR3 protein: CASSPGRTSGGEDTQYF
J gene: TRBJ2-5; clone size: -; V gene: TRBV11-1; D gene: -; CDR3 DNA: TGTGCCAGCAGCCCTGGACATGGACAGTACCAAGAGACCCAGTACTTC; CDR3 protein: CASSPGHGQYQETQYF
J gene: TRBJ2-1; clone size: -; V gene: TRBV7-9; D gene: TRBD2; CDR3 DNA: TGTGCCAGCAGCTTAATCGGGACTAGCGGGTATGAGCAGTTCTTC; CDR3 protein: CASSLIGTSGYEQFF
J gene: TRBJ2-1; clone size: -; V gene: TRBV2; D gene: TRBD1; CDR3 DNA: TGTGCCAGCCTTGGACAGGTCGGGAATGAGCAGTTCTTC; CDR3 protein: CASLGQVGNEQFF
J gene: TRBJ1-2; clone size: once; V gene: TRBV7-6; D gene: -; CDR3 DNA: TGTGCCAGCAGCCCCAGGGGAACCTCCTATGGCTACACCTTC; CDR3 protein: CASSPRGTSYGYTF
J gene: TRBJ1-1; clone size: -; V gene: TRBV6-1; D gene: -; CDR3 DNA: TGTGCCAGCTCAGGAAGGGAGGGAAGGACTGAAGCTTTCTTT; CDR3 protein: CASSGREGRTEAFF
J gene: TRBJ1-6; clone size: few; V gene: TRBV6-5; D gene: -; CDR3 DNA: TGTGCCAGCAGTCCGCAGGGGTATATTCCACCCCTCCACTTT; CDR3 protein: CASSPQGYIPPLHF
J gene: TRBJ1-2; clone size: -; V gene: TRBV5-6; D gene: -; CDR3 DNA: TGTGCCAGCAGCTTGTTCACGCGTTTATACTATGGCTACACCTTC; CDR3 protein: CASSLFTRLYYGYTF
J gene: TRBJ1-1; clone size: -; V gene: TRBV6-1; D gene: -; CDR3 DNA: TGTGCCAGCAGTGGGGGCAGGGGCGGCGCTGAAGCTTTCTTT; CDR3 protein: CASSGGRGGAEAFF
J gene: TRBJ2-1; clone size: few; V gene: TRBV7-9; D gene: -; CDR3 DNA: TGTGCCAGCAGCTCCGGGGCCTACAATGAGCAGTTCTTC; CDR3 protein: CASSSGAYNEQFF
J gene: TRBJ1-1; clone size: -; V gene: TRBV2; D gene: -; CDR3 DNA: TGTGCCAGCAGCGGGGGAAGATACACTGAAGCTTTCTTT; CDR3 protein: CASSGGRYTEAFF
J gene: TRBJ1-5; clone size: few; V gene: TRBV2; D gene: -; CDR3 DNA: TGTGCCAGCAGTGGGGAGGGCGGAAGCAATCAGCCCCAGCATTTT; CDR3 protein: CASSGEGGSNQPQHF
J gene: TRBJ2-7; clone size: -; V gene: TRBV6-6; D gene: -; CDR3 DNA: TGTGCCAGCAGCCCGGACAGAACCTACGAGCAGTACTTC; CDR3 protein: CASSPDRTYEQYF
J gene: TRBJ2-2; clone size: -; V gene: TRBV5-1; D gene: -; CDR3 DNA: TGCGCCAGCAGGGACACGGGAAACACCGGGGAGCTGTTTTTT; CDR3 protein: CASRDTGNTGELFF
J gene: TRBJ2-3; clone size: -; V gene: TRBV19; D gene: -; CDR3 DNA: TGTGCCAGTAGTATAGGTGGGGGGAGCACAGATACGCAGTATTTT; CDR3 protein: CASSIGGGSTDTQYF
J gene: TRBJ2-1; clone size: -; V gene: TRBV5-6; D gene: -; CDR3 DNA: TGTGCCAGCAGCTTGGTTGGTAGCCACTCTTACAATGAGCAGTTCTTC; CDR3 protein: CASSLVGSHSYNEQFF
J gene: TRBJ2-1; clone size: -; V gene: TRBV14; D gene: -; CDR3 DNA: TGTGCCAGCAGCCTAGGGGGGGCTAGGGGGAATGAGCAGTTCTTC; CDR3 protein: CASSLGGARGNEQFF
J gene: TRBJ1-4; clone size: -; V gene: TRBV25-1; D gene: -; CDR3 DNA: TGTGCCAGCAGGGGGGCGGGATCCGCAACTAATGAAAAACTGTTTTTT; CDR3 protein: CASRGAGSATNEKLFF
J gene: TRBJ2-3; clone size: once; V gene: TRBV7-9; D gene: -; CDR3 DNA: TGTGCCAGCAGCTCAGGAGGACAGAAGCAGGTCACAGATACGCAGTATTTT; CDR3 protein: CASSSGGQKQVTDTQYF
J gene: TRBJ1-5; clone size: -; V gene: TRBV6-5; D gene: -; CDR3 DNA: TGTGCCAGCAGTTACTCCCAGACTAGCAATCAGCCCCAGCATTTT; CDR3 protein: CASSYSQTSNQPQHF
J gene: TRBJ1-2; clone size: -; V gene: TRBV6-5; D gene: TRBD1; CDR3 DNA: TGTGCCAGCAGCTCCACAGGGGTTAGAAATGGCTACACCTTC; CDR3 protein: CASSSTGVRNGYTF
J gene: TRBJ1-1; clone size: -; V gene: TRBV29-1; D gene: -; CDR3 DNA: TGCAGCACGGGGACCATGAACACTGAAGCTTTCTTT; CDR3 protein: CSTGTMNTEAFF
J gene: TRBJ2-1; clone size: -; V gene: TRBV9; D gene: TRBD2; CDR3 DNA: TGTGCCAGCAGCTACGGGGGGGAATACAATGAGCAGTTCTTC; CDR3 protein: CASSYGGEYNEQFF
J gene: TRBJ1-2; clone size: -; V gene: TRBV7-9; D gene: -; CDR3 DNA: TGTGCCAGCAGCTTACAGGGCCATGGCTACACCTTC; CDR3 protein: CASSLQGHGYTF
J gene: TRBJ2-7; clone size: once; V gene: TRBV28; D gene: -; CDR3 DNA: TGTGCCAGCACCCGGGCGCCAGGTTGGGAGCAGTACTTC; CDR3 protein: CASTRAPGWEQYF
J gene: TRBJ2-1; clone size: -; V gene: TRBV6-1; D gene: -; CDR3 DNA: TGTGCCAGCTCCCTGAGGGGCAATGAGCAGTTCTTC; CDR3 protein: CASSLRGNEQFF
J gene: TRBJ2-3; clone size: -; V gene: TRBV7-6; D gene: -; CDR3 DNA: TGTGCCAGCAGCTTAAACACTGCTAGCACAGATACGCAGTATTTT; CDR3 protein: CASSLNTASTDTQYF
J gene: TRBJ2-7; clone size: -; V gene: TRBV5-1; D gene: -; CDR3 DNA: TGCGCCAGCAGCTTGGCCTCACAGGGGGGGACCTACGAGCAGTACTTC; CDR3 protein: CASSLASQGGTYEQYF